Included here is one T cell receptor (beta chain) sequence, with context. The sample belongs to a study of technical replicates of blood from a handful of donors. The data were produced by immunoSEQ multiplex PCR, yet TCRdb's version contains in-frame clones alone and is incomplete. In the table there are 65,000 to 90,000 clones, 93% of which are singletons. The sequenced sample was T cells isolated from PBMCs. This sequence originates from a human donor in good health.

CDR3 loop: CATKGRDRVTQMEEQYF. DNA of the CDR3: TGTGCCACCAAAGGGCGGGACAGAGTTACCCAGATGGAAGAGCAGTACTTC. This chain joins TRBV28 and TRBJ2-7, with D tentatively TRBD1 (7 bases). The CDR3 totals 17 residues. The germline V gene has CDR1 MDHEN and CDR2 SYDVKM. Trimming removed 10 bases from V and 7 bases from J, with 32 bases in between. The entire variable domain, with the rest obtained from reference TRBV28 and TRBJ2-7, is as follows: DVKVTQSSRYLVKRTGEKVFLECVQDMDHENMFWYRQDPGLGLRLIYFSYDVKMKEKGDIPEGYSVSREKKERFSLILESASTNQTSMYLCATKGRDRVTQMEEQYFGPGTRLTVT.